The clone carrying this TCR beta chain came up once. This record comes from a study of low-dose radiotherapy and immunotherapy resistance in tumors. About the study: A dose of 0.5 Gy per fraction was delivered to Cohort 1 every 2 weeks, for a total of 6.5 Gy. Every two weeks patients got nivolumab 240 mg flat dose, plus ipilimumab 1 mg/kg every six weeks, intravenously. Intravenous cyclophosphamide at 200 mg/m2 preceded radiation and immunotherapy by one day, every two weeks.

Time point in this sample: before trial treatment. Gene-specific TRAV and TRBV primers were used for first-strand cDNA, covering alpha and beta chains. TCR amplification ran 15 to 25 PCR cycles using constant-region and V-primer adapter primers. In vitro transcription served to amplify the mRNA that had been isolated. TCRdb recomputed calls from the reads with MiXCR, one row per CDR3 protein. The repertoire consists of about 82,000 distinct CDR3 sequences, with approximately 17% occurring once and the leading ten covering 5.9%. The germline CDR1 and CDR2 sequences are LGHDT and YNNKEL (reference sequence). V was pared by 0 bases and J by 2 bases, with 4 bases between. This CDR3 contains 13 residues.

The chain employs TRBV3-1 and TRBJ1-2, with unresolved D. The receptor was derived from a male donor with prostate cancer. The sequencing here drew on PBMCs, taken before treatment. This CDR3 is CASSQEGNYGYTF. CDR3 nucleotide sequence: TGTGCCAGCAGCCAAGAGGGCAACTATGGCTACACCTTC.